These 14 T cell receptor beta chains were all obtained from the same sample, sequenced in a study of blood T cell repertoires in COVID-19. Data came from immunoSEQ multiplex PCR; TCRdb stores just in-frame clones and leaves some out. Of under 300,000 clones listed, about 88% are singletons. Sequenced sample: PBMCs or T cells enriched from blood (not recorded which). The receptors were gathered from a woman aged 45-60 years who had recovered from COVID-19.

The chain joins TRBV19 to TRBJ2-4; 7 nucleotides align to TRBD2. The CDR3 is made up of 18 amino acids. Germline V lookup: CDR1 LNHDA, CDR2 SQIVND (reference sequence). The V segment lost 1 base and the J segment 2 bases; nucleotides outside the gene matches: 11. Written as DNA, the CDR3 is TGTGCCAGTAGTATAGGACTAGCTGGGTTCGAATCCAAAAACATTCAGTACTTC. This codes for CASSIGLAGFESKNIQYF.

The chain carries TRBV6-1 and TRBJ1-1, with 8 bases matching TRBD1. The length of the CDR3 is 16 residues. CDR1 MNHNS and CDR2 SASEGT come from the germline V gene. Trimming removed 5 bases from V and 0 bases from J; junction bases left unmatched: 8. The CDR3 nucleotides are TGTGCCAGCAGTCAAGGACAGGGTAAGGTGAACACTGAAGCTTTCTTT. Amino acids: CASSQGQGKVNTEAFF.

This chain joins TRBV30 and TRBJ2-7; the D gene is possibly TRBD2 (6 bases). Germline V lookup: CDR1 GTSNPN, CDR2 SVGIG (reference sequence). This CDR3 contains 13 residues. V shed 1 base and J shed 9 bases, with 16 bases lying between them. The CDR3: CAWSAIRGSGQYF. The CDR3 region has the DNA TGTGCCTGGAGTGCAATACGGGGGTCCGGGCAGTACTTC.

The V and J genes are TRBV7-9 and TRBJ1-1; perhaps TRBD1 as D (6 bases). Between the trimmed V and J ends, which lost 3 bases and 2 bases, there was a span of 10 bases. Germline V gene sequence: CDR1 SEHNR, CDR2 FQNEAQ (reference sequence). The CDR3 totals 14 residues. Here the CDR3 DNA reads TGTGCCAGCAGCTTGCAGGGGCCAAACACTGAAGCTTTCTTT. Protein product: CASSLQGPNTEAFF.

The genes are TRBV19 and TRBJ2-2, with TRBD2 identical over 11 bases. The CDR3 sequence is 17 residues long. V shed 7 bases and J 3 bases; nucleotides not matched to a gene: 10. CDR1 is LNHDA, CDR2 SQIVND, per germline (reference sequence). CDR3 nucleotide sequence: TGTGCCAGTACCCTGACTAGCGGGGCTGGGGACACCGGGGAGCTGTTTTTT. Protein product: CASTLTSGAGDTGELFF.

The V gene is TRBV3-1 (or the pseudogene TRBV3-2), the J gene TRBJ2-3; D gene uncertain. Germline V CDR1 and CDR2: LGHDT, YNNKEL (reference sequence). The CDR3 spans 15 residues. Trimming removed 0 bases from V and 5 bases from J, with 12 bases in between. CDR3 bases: TGTGCCAGCAGCCAAGATATACTTGGCGGAGATACGCAGTATTTT. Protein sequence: CASSQDILGGDTQYF.

CDR3 in DNA: TGTGCCAGCAGCTTGATGGGAGGAACCTACGAGCAGTACTTC. It codes for CASSLMGGTYEQYF. The chain employs TRBV7-2 and TRBJ2-7; tentative D call: TRBD2 (6 bases). The V gene's germline CDR1 is SGHTA and CDR2 FQGNSA. The CDR3 runs 14 residues. Trimming shortened V by 3 bases and J by 2 bases, and 11 bases separated the two germline ends.

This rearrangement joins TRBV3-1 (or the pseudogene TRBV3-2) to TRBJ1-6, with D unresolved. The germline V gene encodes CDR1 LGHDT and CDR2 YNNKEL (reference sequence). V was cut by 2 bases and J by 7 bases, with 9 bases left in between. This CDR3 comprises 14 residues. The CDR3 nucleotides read TGTGCCAGCAGCCAATCGGAGGCCAATTCACCCCTCCACTTT. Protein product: CASSQSEANSPLHF.

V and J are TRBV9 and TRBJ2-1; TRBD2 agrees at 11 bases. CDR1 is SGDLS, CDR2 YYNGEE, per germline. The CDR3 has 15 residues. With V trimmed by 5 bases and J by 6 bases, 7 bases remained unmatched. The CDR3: CASSGPSGRINEQFF. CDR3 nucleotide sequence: TGTGCCAGCAGTGGCCCTAGCGGGAGGATCAATGAGCAGTTCTTC.

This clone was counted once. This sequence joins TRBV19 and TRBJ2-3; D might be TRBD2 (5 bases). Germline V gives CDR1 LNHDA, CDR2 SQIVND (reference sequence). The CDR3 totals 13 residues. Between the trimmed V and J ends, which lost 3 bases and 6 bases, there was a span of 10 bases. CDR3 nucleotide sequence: TGTGCCAGTAGTATTATAAGGGAGGATACGCAGTATTTT. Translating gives CASSIIREDTQYF.

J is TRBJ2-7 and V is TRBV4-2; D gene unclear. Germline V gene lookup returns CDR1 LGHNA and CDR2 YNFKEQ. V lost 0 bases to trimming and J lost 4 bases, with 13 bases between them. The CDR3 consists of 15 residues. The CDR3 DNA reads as TGTGCCAGCAGCCAAGAGTGGGCAACTTCTTACGAGCAGTACTTC. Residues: CASSQEWATSYEQYF.

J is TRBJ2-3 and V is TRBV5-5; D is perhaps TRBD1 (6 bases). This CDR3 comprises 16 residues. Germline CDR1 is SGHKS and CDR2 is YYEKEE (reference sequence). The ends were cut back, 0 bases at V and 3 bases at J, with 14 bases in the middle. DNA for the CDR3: TGTGCCAGCAGCTTGGGGGGCAGGGGTGAGACAGATACGCAGTATTTT. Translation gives CASSLGGRGETDTQYF. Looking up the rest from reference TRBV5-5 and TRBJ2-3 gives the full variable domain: DAGVTQSPTHLIKTRGQQVTLRCSPISGHKSVSWYQQVLGQGPQFIFQYYEKEERGRGNFPDRFSARQFPNYSSELNVNALLLGDSALYLCASSLGGRGETDTQYFGPGTRLTVL.

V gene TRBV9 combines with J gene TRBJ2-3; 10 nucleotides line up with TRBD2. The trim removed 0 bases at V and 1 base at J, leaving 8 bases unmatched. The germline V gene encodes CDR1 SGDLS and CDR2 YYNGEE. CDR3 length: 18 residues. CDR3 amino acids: CASSVGLAGAGGTDTQYF. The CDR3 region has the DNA TGTGCCAGCAGCGTAGGTCTAGCGGGAGCTGGAGGCACAGATACGCAGTATTTT.

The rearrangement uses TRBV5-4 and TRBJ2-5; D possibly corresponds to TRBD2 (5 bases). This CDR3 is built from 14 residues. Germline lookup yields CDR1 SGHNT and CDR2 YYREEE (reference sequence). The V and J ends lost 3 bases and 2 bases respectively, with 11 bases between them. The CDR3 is CASSSGLGQETQYF. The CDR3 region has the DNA TGTGCCAGCAGCTCAGGACTGGGGCAAGAGACCCAGTACTTC.